This TCR beta chain was sequenced in a study of blood T cell repertoires in COVID-19. At the level of the study: The United States, Italy and Spain provided the acute and convalescent COVID-19 samples. PBMCs, B-cell-depleted T cells, or T cells provided the cDNA or gDNA that made up the material.

Some clones are missing from TCRdb's copy, which holds only in-frame ones; the method was immunoSEQ multiplex PCR. The sample has 200,000 to 250,000 clones, 86% seen once. Input material: peripheral blood. The TCR comes from a man in his fifties with acute or convalescent COVID-19.

CDR3 DNA sequence: TGTGCCTGGAGACGACAGGGATTTAACTATGGCTACACCTTC. Translating gives CAWRRQGFNYGYTF. V and J are TRBV30 and TRBJ1-2, with TRBD1 matching 7 bases. The ends lost 3 bases at V and 1 base at J; junction bases unmatched: 5. CDR3 size: 14 residues. In germline, CDR1 is GTSNPN, CDR2 SVGIG (reference sequence).